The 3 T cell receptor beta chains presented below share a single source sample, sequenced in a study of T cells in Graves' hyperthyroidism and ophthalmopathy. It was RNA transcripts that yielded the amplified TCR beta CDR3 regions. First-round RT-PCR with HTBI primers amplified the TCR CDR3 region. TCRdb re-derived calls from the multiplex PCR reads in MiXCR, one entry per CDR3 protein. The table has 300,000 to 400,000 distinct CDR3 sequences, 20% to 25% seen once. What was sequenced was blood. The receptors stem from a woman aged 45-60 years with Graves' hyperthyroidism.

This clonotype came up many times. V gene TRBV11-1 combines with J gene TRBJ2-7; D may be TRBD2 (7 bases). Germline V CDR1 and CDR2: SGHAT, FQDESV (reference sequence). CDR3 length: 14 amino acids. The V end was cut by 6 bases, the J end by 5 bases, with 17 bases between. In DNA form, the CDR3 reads TGTGCCAGCAGACACGAGGGGGGGCTTCACGAGCAGTACTTC. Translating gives CASRHEGGLHEQYF.

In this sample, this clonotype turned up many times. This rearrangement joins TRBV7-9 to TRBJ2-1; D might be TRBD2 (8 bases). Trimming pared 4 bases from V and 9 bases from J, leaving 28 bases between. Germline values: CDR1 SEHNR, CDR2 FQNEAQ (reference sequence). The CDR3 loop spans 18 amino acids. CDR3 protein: CASSSTYRLASPGGEQFF. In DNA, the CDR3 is TGTGCCAGCAGCTCAACATACCGACTAGCGTCCCCAGGGGGTGAGCAGTTCTTC. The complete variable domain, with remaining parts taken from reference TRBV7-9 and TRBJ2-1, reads DTGVSQNPRHKITKRGQNVTFRCDPISEHNRLYWYRQTLGQGPEFLTYFQNEAQLEKSRLLSDRFSAERPKGSFSTLEIQRTEQGDSAMYLCASSSTYRLASPGGEQFFGPGTRLTVL.

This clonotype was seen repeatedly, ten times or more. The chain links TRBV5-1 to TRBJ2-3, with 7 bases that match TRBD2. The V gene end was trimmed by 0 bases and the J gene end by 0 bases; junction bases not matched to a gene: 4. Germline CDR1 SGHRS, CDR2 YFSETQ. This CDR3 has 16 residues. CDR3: CASSLGGGTSTDTQYF. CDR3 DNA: TGCGCCAGCAGCTTGGGGGGGGGAACAAGCACAGATACGCAGTATTTT.